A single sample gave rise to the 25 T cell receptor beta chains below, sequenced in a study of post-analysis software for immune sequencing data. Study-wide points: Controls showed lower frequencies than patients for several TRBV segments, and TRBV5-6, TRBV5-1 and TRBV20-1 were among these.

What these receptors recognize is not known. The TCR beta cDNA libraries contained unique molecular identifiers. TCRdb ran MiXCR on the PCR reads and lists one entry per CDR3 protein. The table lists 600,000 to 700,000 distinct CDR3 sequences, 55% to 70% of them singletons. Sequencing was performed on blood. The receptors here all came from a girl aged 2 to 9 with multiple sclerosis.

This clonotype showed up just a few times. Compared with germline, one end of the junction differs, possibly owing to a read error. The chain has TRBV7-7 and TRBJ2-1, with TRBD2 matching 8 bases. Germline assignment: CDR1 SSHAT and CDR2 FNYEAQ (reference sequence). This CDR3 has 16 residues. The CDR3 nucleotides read TGTGCTAGCAGCCTCCTCTGGGCGGGAGGTTACAATGAGCAGTTCTTC. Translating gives CASSLLWAGGYNEQFF.

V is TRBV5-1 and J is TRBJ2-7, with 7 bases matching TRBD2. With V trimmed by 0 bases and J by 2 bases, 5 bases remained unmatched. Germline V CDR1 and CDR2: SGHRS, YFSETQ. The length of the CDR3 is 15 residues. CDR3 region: CASSLEGTTAYEQYF. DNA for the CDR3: TGCGCCAGCAGCTTGGAAGGGACTACGGCCTACGAGCAGTACTTC.

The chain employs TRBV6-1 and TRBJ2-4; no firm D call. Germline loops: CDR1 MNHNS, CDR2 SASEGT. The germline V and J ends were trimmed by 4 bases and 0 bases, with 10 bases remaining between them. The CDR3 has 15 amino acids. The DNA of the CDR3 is TGTGCCAGCAGTGGAGGCTCCCTAGCCAAAAACATTCAGTACTTC. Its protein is CASSGGSLAKNIQYF.

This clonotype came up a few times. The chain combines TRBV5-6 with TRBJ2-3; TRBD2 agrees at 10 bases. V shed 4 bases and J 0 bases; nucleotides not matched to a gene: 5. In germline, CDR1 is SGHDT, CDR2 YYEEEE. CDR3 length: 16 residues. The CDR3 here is CASSVLAGESTDTQYF. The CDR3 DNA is TGTGCCAGCAGCGTCCTAGCGGGGGAAAGCACAGATACGCAGTATTTT.

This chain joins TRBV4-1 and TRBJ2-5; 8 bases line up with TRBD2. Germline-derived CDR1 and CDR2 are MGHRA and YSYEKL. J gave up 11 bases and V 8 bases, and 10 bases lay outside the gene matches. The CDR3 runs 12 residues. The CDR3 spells CASESGSGEQYF. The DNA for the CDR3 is TGCGCCAGCGAGAGCGGGAGTGGTGAGCAGTACTTC.

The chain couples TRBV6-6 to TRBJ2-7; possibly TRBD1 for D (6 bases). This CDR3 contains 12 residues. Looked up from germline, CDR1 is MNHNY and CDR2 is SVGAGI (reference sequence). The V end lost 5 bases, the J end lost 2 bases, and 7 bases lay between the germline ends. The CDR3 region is CASSHRAYEQYF. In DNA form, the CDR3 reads TGTGCCAGCAGTCACAGGGCCTACGAGCAGTACTTC.

CDR3 sequence: CASSRGQRHTEAFF. CDR3 in DNA: TGTGCCAGCAGCCGAGGGCAGAGGCACACTGAAGCTTTCTTT. The chain is built from TRBV3-1 and TRBJ1-1, with no clear D. Germline values: CDR1 LGHDT, CDR2 YNNKEL (reference sequence). The CDR3 length is 14 residues. V lost 4 bases and J lost 3, with 12 bases in between.

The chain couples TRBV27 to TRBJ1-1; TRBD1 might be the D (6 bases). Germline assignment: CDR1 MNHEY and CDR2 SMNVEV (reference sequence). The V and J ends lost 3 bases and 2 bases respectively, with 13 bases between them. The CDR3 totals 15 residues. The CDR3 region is CASSLEGDLNTEAFF. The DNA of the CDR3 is TGTGCCAGCAGTTTGGAGGGGGATCTCAACACTGAAGCTTTCTTT.

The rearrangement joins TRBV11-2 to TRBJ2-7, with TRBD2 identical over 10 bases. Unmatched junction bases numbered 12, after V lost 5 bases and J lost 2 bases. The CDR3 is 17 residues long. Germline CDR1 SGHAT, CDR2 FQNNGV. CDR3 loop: CASSTQFSGRQPYEQYF. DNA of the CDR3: TGTGCCAGCAGCACACAATTTAGCGGGAGGCAACCCTACGAGCAGTACTTC. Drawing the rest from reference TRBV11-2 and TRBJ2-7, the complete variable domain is EAGVAQSPRYKIIEKRQSVAFWCNPISGHATLYWYQQILGQGPKLLIQFQNNGVVDDSQLPKDRFSAERLKGVDSTLKIQPAKLEDSAVYLCASSTQFSGRQPYEQYFGPGTRLTVT.

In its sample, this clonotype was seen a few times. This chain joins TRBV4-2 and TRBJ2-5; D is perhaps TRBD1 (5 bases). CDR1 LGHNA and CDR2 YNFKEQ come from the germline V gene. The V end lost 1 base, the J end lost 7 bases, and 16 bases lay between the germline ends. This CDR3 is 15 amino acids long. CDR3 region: CASSQAVGQAATQYF. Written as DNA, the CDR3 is TGTGCCAGCAGCCAAGCGGTGGGGCAGGCGGCGACCCAGTACTTC.

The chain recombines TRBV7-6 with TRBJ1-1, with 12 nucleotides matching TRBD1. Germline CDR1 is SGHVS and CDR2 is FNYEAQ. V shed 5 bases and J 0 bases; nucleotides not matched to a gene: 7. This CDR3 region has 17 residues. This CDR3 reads CASSRLGTGGLNTEAFF. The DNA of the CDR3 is TGTGCCAGCAGCCGTTTAGGGACAGGGGGCTTGAACACTGAAGCTTTCTTT.

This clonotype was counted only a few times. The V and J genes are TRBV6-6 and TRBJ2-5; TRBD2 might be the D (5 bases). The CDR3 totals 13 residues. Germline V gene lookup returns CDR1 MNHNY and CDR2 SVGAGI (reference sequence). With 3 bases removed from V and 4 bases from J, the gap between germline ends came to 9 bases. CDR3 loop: CASSYARAETQYF. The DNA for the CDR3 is TGTGCCAGCAGTTATGCGAGGGCAGAGACCCAGTACTTC.

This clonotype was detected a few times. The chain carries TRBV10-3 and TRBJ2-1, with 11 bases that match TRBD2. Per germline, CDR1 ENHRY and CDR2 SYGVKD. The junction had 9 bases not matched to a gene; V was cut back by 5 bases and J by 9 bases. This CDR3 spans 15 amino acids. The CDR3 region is CAISSLLAGEFEQFF. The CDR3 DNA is TGTGCCATCAGTTCCCTACTAGCGGGGGAGTTTGAGCAGTTCTTC.

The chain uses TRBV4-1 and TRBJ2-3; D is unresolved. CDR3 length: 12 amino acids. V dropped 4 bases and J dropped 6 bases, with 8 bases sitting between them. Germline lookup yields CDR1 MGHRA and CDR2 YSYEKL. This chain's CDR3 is CASSLIMDTQYF. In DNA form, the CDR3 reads TGCGCCAGCAGCCTTATCATGGATACGCAGTATTTT.

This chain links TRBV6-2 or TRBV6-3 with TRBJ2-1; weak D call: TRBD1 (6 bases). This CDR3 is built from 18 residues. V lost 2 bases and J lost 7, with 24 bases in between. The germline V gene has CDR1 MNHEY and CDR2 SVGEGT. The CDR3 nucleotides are TGTGCCAGCAGTTACCTCCCGACAAGGGCAGGGGCAAATAATGAGCAGTTCTTC. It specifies CASSYLPTRAGANNEQFF.

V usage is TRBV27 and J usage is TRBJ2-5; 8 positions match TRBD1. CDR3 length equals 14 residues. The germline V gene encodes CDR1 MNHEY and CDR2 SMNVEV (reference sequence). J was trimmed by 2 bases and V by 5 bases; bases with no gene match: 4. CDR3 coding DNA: TGTGCCAGCAGTCAAAGGACAGGGCAAGAGACCCAGTACTTC. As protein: CASSQRTGQETQYF.

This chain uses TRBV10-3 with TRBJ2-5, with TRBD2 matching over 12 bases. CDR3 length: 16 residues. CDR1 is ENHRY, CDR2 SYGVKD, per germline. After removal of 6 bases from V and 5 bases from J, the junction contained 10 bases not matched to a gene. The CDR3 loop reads CAIRGSSGRAEETQYF. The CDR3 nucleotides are TGTGCCATCAGGGGGTCTAGCGGGAGGGCCGAGGAGACCCAGTACTTC.

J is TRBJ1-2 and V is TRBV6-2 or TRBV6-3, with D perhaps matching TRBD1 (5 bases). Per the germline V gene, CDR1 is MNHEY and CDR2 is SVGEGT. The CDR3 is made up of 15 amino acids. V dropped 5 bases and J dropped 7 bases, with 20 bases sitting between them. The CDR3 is CASSLVPGHPIGYTF. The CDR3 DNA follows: TGTGCCAGCAGTCTCGTTCCAGGGCACCCAATTGGCTACACCTTC.

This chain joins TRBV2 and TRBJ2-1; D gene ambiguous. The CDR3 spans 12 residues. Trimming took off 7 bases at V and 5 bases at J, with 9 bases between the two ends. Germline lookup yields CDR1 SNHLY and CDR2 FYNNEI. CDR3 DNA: TGTGCCAGCAATTTTCAGAACAATGAGCAGTTCTTC. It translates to CASNFQNNEQFF.

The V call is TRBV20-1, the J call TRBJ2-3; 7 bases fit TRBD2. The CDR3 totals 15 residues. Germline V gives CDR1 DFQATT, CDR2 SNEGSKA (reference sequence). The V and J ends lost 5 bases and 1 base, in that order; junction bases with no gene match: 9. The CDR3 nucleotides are TGCAGTGCTGGGGGGGGGATTCGGGGCACAGATACGCAGTATTTT. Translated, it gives CSAGGGIRGTDTQYF.

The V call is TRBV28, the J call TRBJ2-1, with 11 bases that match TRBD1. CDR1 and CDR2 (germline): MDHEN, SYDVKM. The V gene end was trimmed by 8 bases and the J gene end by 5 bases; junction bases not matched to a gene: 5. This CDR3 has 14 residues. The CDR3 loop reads CASWTGGRNNEQFF. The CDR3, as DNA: TGTGCCAGCTGGACAGGGGGCCGGAACAATGAGCAGTTCTTC.

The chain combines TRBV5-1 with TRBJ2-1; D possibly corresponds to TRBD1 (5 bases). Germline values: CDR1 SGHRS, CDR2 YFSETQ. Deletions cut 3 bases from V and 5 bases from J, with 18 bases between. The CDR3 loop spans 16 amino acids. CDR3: CASSSDPGLGNNEQFF. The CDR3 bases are TGCGCCAGCAGCTCCGATCCAGGGTTGGGAAACAATGAGCAGTTCTTC.

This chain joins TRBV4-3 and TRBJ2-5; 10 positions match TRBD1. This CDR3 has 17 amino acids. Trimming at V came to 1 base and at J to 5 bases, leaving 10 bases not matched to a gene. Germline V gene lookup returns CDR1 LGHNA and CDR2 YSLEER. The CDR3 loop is CASSQGTSGTGVETQYF. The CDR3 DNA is TGCGCCAGCAGCCAAGGAACTTCCGGGACAGGGGTCGAGACCCAGTACTTC.

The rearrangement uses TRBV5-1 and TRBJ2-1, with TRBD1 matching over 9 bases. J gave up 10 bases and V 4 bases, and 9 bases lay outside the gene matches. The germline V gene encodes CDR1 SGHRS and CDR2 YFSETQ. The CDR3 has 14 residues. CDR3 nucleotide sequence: TGCGCCAGCAGCCCGGGGGACAGGGCCGGGGAGCAGTTCTTC. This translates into CASSPGDRAGEQFF.

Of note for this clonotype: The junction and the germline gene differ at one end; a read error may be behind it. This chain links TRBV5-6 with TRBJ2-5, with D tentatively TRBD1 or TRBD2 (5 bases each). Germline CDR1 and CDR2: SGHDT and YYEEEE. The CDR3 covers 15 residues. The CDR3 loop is CASSLVGRGQETQDF. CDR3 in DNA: TGTGCCAGCAGCTTAGTGGGTCGGGGCCAAGAGACCCAGGACTTC.